The entry below gives a single T cell receptor (beta chain) sequence along with its context. Per the authors' pipeline: Nucleated cell counts were estimated from reference gene primer amplification. Assay: immunoSEQ multiplex PCR; the TCRdb copy retains only in-frame clones and omits some. Clonal size and the V and J genes are those of that table, whereas D and trimming came from the DNA. Of about 74,000 clones detected, roughly nine tenths appear once; the ten largest clones hold roughly a tenth. These data originate in a study of blood T cell repertoires in COVID-19. Across the whole study: From T cells, B-cell-depleted T cells, or PBMCs came the material, which was cDNA or gDNA.

This CDR3 spans 13 amino acids. Germline V CDR1 and CDR2: MNHEY, SMNVEV (reference sequence). V was clipped by 0 bases and J by 5 bases, with 7 bases between them. This TCR was recovered from a human donor in a cohort sampled during active COVID-19. Input material: peripheral blood. This sequence joins TRBV27 and TRBJ1-1; D not resolved. Here the CDR3 reads CASSLSVRTEAFF. The CDR3 bases are TGTGCCAGCAGTTTATCAGTTCGGACTGAAGCTTTCTTT.